The T cell receptor (beta chain) described here comes from a study of blood T cell repertoires in COVID-19. As for the study in general: The United States, Italy and Spain were the sources of the acute and convalescent COVID-19 samples. Sources were T cells, B-cell-depleted T cells, or PBMCs; the material itself was cDNA or gDNA.

Points on this clone: This specimen includes other DNA sequences encoding the same CDR3.

As originally analysed: Cell counts per sample came from amplifying reference gene primers. Data came from immunoSEQ multiplex PCR; TCRdb stores just in-frame clones and leaves some out. The D gene and trimming were derived from the DNA, and the V and J assignments and clone size from that table. This table holds fewer than 200,000 clones, roughly 81% found once. The CDR3 is 15 amino acids. Germline CDR1 is SGHAT and CDR2 is FQNNGV. Trimming removed 4 bases from V and 3 bases from J; junction bases left unmatched: 6. The sequenced sample was peripheral blood. The chain uses TRBV11-2 and TRBJ1-1, with TRBD1 matching 9 bases. The receptor comes from a man aged 40-55 years who had recovered from COVID-19. DNA of the CDR3: TGTGCCAGCAGCTCGTCGGACAGGGGCGACACTGAAGCTTTCTTT. This sequence encodes CASSSSDRGDTEAFF.